These 5 T cell receptor beta chains share one sample of origin, sequenced in a study of blood T cell repertoires in COVID-19. Clones were read by immunoSEQ multiplex PCR, and TCRdb kept only the in-frame ones, dropping some. This table has 55,000 to 65,000 clones, about 88% appearing once. Sequencing was carried out using peripheral blood. Source of these receptors: a man aged 80 or over in a cohort sampled during active COVID-19.

This sequence joins TRBV6-5 and TRBJ1-3; unclear D gene. The CDR3 length is 16 residues. Trimming removed 0 bases at V and 0 bases at J, with 9 bases between. The V gene's germline CDR1 is MNHEY and CDR2 SVGAGI. This CDR3 reads CASSYSHRVSGNTIYF. The DNA for the CDR3 is TGTGCCAGCAGTTACTCCCACAGAGTCTCTGGAAACACCATATATTTT.

The V and J genes are TRBV1 and TRBJ1-2; the DNA was not compared with TRBD1, the D call given in the table. TRBV1 represents a pseudogene. CDR3 length equals 15 residues. CDR3 in amino acids: CTSSQGGQGNYGYTF. The CDR3 bases are TGCACCAGCAGCCAAGGGGGACAGGGCAACTATGGCTACACCTTC.

V and J are TRBV18 and TRBJ1-2, with D possibly matching TRBD1 (6 bases). The germline V gene has CDR1 KGHSH and CDR2 LQKENI. Trimming removed 4 bases at V and 7 bases at J, with 13 bases between. This CDR3 comprises 13 residues. This CDR3 reads CASSQDSLLGYTF. The CDR3 DNA sequence: TGTGCCAGCTCACAGGACAGCCTTCTTGGCTACACCTTC.

In its sample, this clone was seen a few times. This chain connects TRBV5-1 to TRBJ1-6; 9 bases map to TRBD1. The V segment lost 1 base and the J segment 6 bases; nucleotides outside the gene matches: 2. This CDR3 spans 15 amino acids. The germline V gene encodes CDR1 SGHRS and CDR2 YFSETQ. CDR3 nucleotides: TGCGCCAGCAGCTTGACAGGGGGCACTAATTCACCCCTCCACTTT. This gives the protein CASSLTGGTNSPLHF. Complete variable domain (other parts from reference TRBV5-1 and TRBJ1-6): KAGVTQTPRYLIKTRGQQVTLSCSPISGHRSVSWYQQTPGQGLQFLFEYFSETQRNKGNFPGRFSGRQFSNSRSEMNVSTLELGDSALYLCASSLTGGTNSPLHFGNGTRLTVT.

This sequence joins TRBV7-9 and TRBJ1-1; TRBD1 is a possible D gene (6 bases). The CDR3 has 14 amino acids. From germline, CDR1 is SEHNR and CDR2 FQNEAQ (reference sequence). V gave up 6 bases and J gave up 0 bases, with 11 bases separating them. This chain's CDR3 is CASRIRTVNTEAFF. CDR3 bases: TGTGCCAGCAGAATAAGGACAGTGAACACTGAAGCTTTCTTT.